The 2 T cell receptor beta chains reported below all come from one sample, sequenced in a study of cytomegalovirus exposure and HLA in healthy donors. The PCR used 60 Vbeta and 13 Jbeta primers. Profiled with immunoSEQ multiplex PCR; TCRdb holds only in-frame clones, not every one. The data contain some 200,000 clones, under 85% of them seen just once; the ten biggest clones take up 1.5% to 2%. The sequencing sample was made of PBMCs. These receptors originate from a man over 45 in good health and CMV-seronegative.

The chain carries TRBV27 and TRBJ2-5, with a tentative D call TRBD1 (5 bases). V lost 5 bases to trimming and J lost 2 bases, with 12 bases between them. CDR1 and CDR2 from the germline V gene are MNHEY and SMNVEV (reference sequence). The CDR3 is 14 residues long. CDR3 sequence (DNA): TGTGCCAGCAGTACTACAGGCTATCAAGAGACCCAGTACTTC. Encoded protein: CASSTTGYQETQYF.

This rearrangement joins TRBV27 to TRBJ1-2; D perhaps matches TRBD1 (6 bases). CDR1 and CDR2 from the germline V gene are MNHEY and SMNVEV (reference sequence). The CDR3 consists of 13 residues. The V end was cut by 3 bases, the J end by 4 bases, with 9 bases between. The CDR3 is CASSFRDTYGYTF. CDR3 sequence (DNA): TGTGCCAGCAGTTTCCGGGACACCTATGGCTACACCTTC.